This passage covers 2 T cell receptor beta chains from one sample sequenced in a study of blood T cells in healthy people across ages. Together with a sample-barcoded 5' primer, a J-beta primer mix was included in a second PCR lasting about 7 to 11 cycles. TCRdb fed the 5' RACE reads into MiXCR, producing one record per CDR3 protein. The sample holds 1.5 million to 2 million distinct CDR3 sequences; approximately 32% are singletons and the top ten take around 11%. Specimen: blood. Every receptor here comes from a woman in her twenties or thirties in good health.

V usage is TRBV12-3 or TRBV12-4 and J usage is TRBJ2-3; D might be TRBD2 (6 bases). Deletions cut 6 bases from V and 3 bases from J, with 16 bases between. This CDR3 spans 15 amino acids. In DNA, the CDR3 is TGTGCCAGCAGGGAGGGCCCAGGGTCTACAGATACGCAGTATTTT. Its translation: CASREGPGSTDTQYF.

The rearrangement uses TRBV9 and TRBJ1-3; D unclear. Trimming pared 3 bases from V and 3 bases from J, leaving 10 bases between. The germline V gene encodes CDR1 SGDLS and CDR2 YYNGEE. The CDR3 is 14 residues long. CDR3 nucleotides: TGTGCCAGCAGCGCGTTCGGGGTTGGAAACACCATATATTTT. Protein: CASSAFGVGNTIYF.